The source of this T cell receptor beta chain is a study of T cells in Graves' hyperthyroidism and ophthalmopathy (dated by TCRdb to between 2018 and 2020). Background on the whole study: Peripheral blood samples were taken at initial diagnosis, before any treatment was given. After sampling, hyperthyroidism patients received methimazole starting at 30 mg daily, and ophthalmopathy patients received high-dose intravenous methylprednisolone. Thyroid tissue and blood T-cell repertoires from six Graves' hyperthyroidism patients were also compared in the study. To identify TCR V-J signatures that set the groups apart, the researchers used a discovery cohort of 100 patients, made up of some 41 with Graves' ophthalmopathy and 57 with stable Graves' hyperthyroidism. The paper reports TCR Vbeta CDR3 sequencing of approximately 140 peripheral blood samples: around 45 ophthalmopathy, 75 to 80 hyperthyroidism and about 17 progressor patients. The approximately 90 discovery patients were divided at random into training and test sets in a 7:3 ratio. Whether ophthalmopathy could be predicted prospectively was tested in an independent validation cohort made up of 18 to 20 hyperthyroidism patients plus 17 patients who later progressed to ophthalmopathy.

Points the paper makes about the study in general: Most expanded thyroid clonotypes (frequency above 0.001) were also detected in blood, suggesting blood repertoires may reflect thyroid immune responses. No statistical method was used to set the sample size in advance, and investigators knew the group allocation. A model built on a 13 V-J signature distinguished ophthalmopathy from stable hyperthyroidism, reaching 85% to 90% sensitivity and around 81% specificity in cross-validation and 80%/75% in testing. In validation, progression to ophthalmopathy was predicted by the model with approximately 67% sensitivity and roughly 76% specificity, a median of about 6.4 months before onset.

Trimming takes 1 base from V and 2 bases from J, and the germline ends sit 15 bases apart. Including cysteine and phenylalanine, the CDR3 has 18 amino acids. Only CDR3 DNA is held: 54 bases, read in frame from base 1. The germline V gene gives CDR1 as LGHNA and CDR2 as YNFKEQ. There are a few counts of this clonotype. Its recognized antigen is unknown. Within one base of it there is no much larger clone, and no base qualities were kept. The TCR beta CDR3 regions were amplified from the RNA transcripts. A first-round RT-PCR of the TCR CDR3 used the HTBI primer set with the Qiagen OneStep RT-PCR kit. A second multiplex PCR round built the libraries, followed by size selection and purification. Libraries were sequenced paired-end with 100 bp reads on an Illumina HiSeq2000. In the authors' own workflow: SOAPnuke was used to process the raw data, with reads discarded if the reads contained adapters or uncalled bases, had a mean Phred below 15, or lacked an exact constant-primer or identifier match. COPE v1.2.5 was used to merge high-quality paired reads, and clonotypes were defined as unique nucleotide sequences. MiTCR v1.1 was used to align clonotypes to the IMGT TRBV, TRBD and TRBJ reference segments. Only V-J combinations with frequency above 0.0001, covering 99.2% of repertoires, were analysed. A TCS score was defined as the ratio of F50 (clonal expansion) to E x V (chaos), with BLOSUM62-based TCRdist applied between CDR3 peptides within each V-J. Welch's t-statistics and random forest reduced around 550 V-J features to some 14, which were used in a naive Bayes classifier (R e1071). The raw public data were reprocessed by TCRdb itself: fastp quality trimming at Q25, MiXCR clonotype calling, in-frame beta chains only. Each record represents a unique CDR3 protein, reported with the most common genes and DNA among its rows. Here the V and J calls rest on TCRdb's processing, not on the authors' analysis. Across this sample there are some 770,000 distinct CDR3 sequences, with roughly 17% seen only once. The top ten clonotypes cover over 7.5% of the sample.

Graves' hyperthyroidism was defined as stable when no progression to ophthalmopathy occurred over 18 months of follow-up. Hyperthyroidism patients were newly diagnosed, with disease duration under 2 months, and aged 18 to 65 years. Any patient with an uncontrolled infection, another autoimmune disease, pregnancy or lactation was excluded. Diagnoses were established on the basis of clinical symptoms, serum thyroxine and TRAb, thyroid ultrasound, and orbital computed tomography. PBMCs were isolated from more than 9 ml of fresh peripheral blood by Ficoll-Paque density gradient centrifugation. Trizol reagent was used to extract total RNA, and RNA quality was then checked on an Agilent 2100 Bioanalyzer.

This receptor was obtained from a man between 18 and 35 years old with Graves' hyperthyroidism. The sequenced sample consisted of blood. This sequence uses TRBV4-2 and TRBJ2-6, with the D gene uncertain. The bases read TGTGCCAGCAGCCAAGGGGCGGCCTCCTGGGCTGGGGCCAACGTCCTGACTTTC. Its amino acids are CASSQGAASWAGANVLTF.